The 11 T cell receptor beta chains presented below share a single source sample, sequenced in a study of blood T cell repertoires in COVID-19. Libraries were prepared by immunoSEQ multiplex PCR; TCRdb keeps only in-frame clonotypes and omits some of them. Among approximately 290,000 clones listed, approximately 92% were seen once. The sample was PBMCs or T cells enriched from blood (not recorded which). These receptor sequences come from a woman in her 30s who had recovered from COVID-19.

CDR3: CASSLGGVEDGYTF. Written as DNA, the CDR3 is TGTGCCAGCAGCCTCGGGGGGGTGGAGGATGGCTACACCTTC. V gene TRBV2 combines with J gene TRBJ1-2, with D tentatively TRBD1 (5 bases). V was clipped by 6 bases and J by 6 bases, with 17 bases between them. The CDR3 runs 14 residues. Germline loops: CDR1 SNHLY, CDR2 FYNNEI. Looking up the rest from reference TRBV2 and TRBJ1-2 gives the full variable domain: EPEVTQTPSHQVTQMGQEVILRCVPISNHLYFYWYRQILGQKVEFLVSFYNNEISEKSEIFDDQFSVERPDGSNFTLKIRSTKLEDSAMYFCASSLGGVEDGYTFGSGTRLTVV.

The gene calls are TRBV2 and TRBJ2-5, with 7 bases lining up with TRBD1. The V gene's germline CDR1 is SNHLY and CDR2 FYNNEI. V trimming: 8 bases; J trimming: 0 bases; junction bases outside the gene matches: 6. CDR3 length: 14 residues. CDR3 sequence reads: CASEGQKHQETQYF. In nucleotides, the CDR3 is TGTGCCAGCGAGGGACAGAAGCACCAAGAGACCCAGTACTTC.

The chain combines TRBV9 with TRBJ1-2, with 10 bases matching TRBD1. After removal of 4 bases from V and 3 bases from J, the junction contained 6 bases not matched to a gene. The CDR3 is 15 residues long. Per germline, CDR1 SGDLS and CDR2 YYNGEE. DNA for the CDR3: TGTGCCAGCAGCACTGGGACAGGGGACTACTATGGCTACACCTTC. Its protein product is CASSTGTGDYYGYTF.

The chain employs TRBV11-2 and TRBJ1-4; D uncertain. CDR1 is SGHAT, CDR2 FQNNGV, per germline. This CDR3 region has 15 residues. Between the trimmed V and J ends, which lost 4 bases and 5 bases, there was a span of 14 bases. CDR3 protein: CASSSGRRGNEKLFF. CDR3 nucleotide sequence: TGTGCCAGCAGCTCAGGCCGGCGGGGAAATGAAAAACTGTTTTTT.

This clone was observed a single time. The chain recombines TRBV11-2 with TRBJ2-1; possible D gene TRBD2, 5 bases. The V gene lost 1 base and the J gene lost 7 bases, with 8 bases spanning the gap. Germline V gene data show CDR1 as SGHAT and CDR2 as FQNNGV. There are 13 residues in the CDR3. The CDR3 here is CASSLGELNEQFF. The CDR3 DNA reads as TGTGCCAGCAGCTTAGGGGAGTTAAATGAGCAGTTCTTC.

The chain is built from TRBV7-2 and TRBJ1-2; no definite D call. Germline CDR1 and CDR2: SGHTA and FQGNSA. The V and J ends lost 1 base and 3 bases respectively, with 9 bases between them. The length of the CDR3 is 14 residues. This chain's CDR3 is CASSLERVDYGYTF. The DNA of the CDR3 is TGTGCCAGCAGCTTAGAGCGGGTGGACTATGGCTACACCTTC.

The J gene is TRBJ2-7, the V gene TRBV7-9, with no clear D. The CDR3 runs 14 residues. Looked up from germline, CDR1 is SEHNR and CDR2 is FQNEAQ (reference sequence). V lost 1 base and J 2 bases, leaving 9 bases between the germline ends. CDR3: CASSLGPSTYEQYF. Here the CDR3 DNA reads TGTGCCAGCAGCTTAGGGCCCTCCACCTACGAGCAGTACTTC.

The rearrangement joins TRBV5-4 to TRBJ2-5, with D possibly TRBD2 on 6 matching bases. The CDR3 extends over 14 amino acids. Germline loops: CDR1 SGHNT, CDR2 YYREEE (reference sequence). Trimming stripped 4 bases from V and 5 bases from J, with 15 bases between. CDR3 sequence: CASSGAEGRETQYF. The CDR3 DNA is TGTGCCAGCAGCGGGGCGGAGGGCCGGGAGACCCAGTACTTC.

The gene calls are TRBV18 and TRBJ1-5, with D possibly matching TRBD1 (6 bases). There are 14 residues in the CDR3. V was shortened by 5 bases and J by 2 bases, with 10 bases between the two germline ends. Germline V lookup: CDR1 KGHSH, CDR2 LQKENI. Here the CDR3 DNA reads TGTGCCAGCTCAAGCGGGACACGCAATCAGCCCCAGCATTTT. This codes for CASSSGTRNQPQHF. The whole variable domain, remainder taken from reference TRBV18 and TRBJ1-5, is NAGVMQNPRHLVRRRGQEARLRCSPMKGHSHVYWYRQLPEEGLKFMVYLQKENIIDESGMPKERFSAEFPKEGPSILRIQQVVRGDSAAYFCASSSGTRNQPQHFGDGTRLSIL.

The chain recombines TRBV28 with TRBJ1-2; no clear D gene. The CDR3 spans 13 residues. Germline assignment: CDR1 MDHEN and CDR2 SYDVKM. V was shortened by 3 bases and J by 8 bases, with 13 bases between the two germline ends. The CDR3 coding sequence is TGTGCCAGCAGTTTGGCGACCGACGGGGGCTACACCTTC. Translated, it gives CASSLATDGGYTF.

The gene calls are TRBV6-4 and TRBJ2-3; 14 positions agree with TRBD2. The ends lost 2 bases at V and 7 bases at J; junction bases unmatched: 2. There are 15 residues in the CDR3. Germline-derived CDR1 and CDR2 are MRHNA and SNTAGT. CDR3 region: CASSDGTSGSNTQYF. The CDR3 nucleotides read TGTGCCAGCAGTGACGGGACTAGCGGGAGTAATACGCAGTATTTT.